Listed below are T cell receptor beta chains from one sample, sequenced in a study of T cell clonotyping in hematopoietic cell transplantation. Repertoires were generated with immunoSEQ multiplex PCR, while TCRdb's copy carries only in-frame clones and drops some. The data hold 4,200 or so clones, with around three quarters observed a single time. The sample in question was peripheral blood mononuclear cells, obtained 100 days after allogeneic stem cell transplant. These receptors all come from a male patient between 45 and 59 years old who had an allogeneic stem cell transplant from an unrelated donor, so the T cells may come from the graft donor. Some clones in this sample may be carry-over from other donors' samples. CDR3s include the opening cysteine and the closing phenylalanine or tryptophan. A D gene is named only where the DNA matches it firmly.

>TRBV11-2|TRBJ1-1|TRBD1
CASSLAGGPTEAFF
TGTGCCAGCAGCTTAGCAGGGGGCCCCACTGAAGCTTTCTTT
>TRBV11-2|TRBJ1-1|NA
CASSALGAATNTEAFF
TGTGCCAGCAGCGCCCTAGGGGCAGCTACTAACACTGAAGCTTTCTTT
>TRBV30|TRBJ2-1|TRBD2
CAWSRSSGQQFF
TGTGCCTGGAGTCGGTCTAGCGGACAGCAGTTCTTC